These 7 T cell receptor beta chains share one sample of origin, sequenced in a study of human T cells and chemical hapten exposure. TCRdb redid the calling of the RACE reads with MiXCR, one entry per CDR3 protein. The top ten hold less than 7% of the sample, which has roughly 180,000 distinct CDR3 sequences, more than 20% seen once. Sample time point: patch test 1, 2 weeks after DPC sensitization. The treatment denotes: therapeutic diphenylcyclopropenone sensitization with weekly scalp DPC. This material consisted of whole blood, taken in connection with sensitization to the hapten diphenylcyclopropenone (DPC). The receptors stem from a woman aged 45 to 65 with alopecia areata. Some clones in this sample may be carry-over from other donors' samples.

This clonotype was seen a few times. The CDR3 nucleotides are TGCGCCAGCAGTATGCTAGCGGAGAACACCGGGGAGCTGTTTTTT. It translates to CASSMLAENTGELFF. The genes are TRBV10-1 and TRBJ2-2; 7 bases are a match to TRBD2. The germline CDR1 and CDR2 sequences are WNHNN and SYGVQD (reference sequence). The CDR3 length is 15 residues. V shed 5 bases and J 1 base; nucleotides not matched to a gene: 4.

V gene TRBV3-1 combines with J gene TRBJ1-6; tentative D call: TRBD1 (5 bases). The CDR3 extends over 16 amino acids. With 0 bases removed from V and 5 bases from J, the gap between germline ends came to 11 bases. Looked up from germline, CDR1 is LGHDT and CDR2 is YNNKEL (reference sequence). The chain's CDR3 is CASSQDPGRHNSPLHF. CDR3 sequence (DNA): TGTGCCAGCAGCCAAGATCCAGGGAGACATAATTCACCCCTCCACTTT.

CDR3 DNA: TGTGCCAGCAGCTTAGCTCAATGGGCTTTCTTT. This encodes CASSLAQWAFF. The rearrangement joins TRBV7-9 to TRBJ1-1; D unclear. Trimming shortened V by 0 bases and J by 11 bases, and 7 bases separated the two germline ends. The length of the CDR3 is 11 residues. The V gene's germline CDR1 is SEHNR and CDR2 FQNEAQ (reference sequence).

Only a few counts were recorded for this clonotype. The CDR3 loop reads CASSVGGPNGPQHF. The DNA for the CDR3 is TGTGCCAGCAGCGTAGGCGGCCCCAATGGGCCCCAGCATTTT. V gene TRBV9 combines with J gene TRBJ1-5; no definite D call. V dropped 0 bases and J dropped 9 bases, with 13 bases sitting between them. Germline assignment: CDR1 SGDLS and CDR2 YYNGEE. The CDR3 covers 14 residues.

CDR3 coding DNA: TGCGCCAGCAGCTTTCTCCACCAACCCACGAACACCGGGGAGCTGTTTTTT. This sequence encodes CASSFLHQPTNTGELFF. The V call is TRBV5-1, the J call TRBJ2-2, with unresolved D. From germline, CDR1 is SGHRS and CDR2 YFSETQ. The CDR3 runs 17 residues. V lost 2 bases and J 0 bases, leaving 14 bases between the germline ends.

The V gene is TRBV5-1, the J gene TRBJ2-1, with 8 nucleotides matching TRBD1. The V and J ends lost 0 bases and 8 bases, in that order; junction bases with no gene match: 7. The CDR3 is 15 residues long. Per germline, CDR1 SGHRS and CDR2 YFSETQ. CDR3 DNA sequence: TGCGCCAGCAGCTTGGGTGTTCCCAGGGGGCATGAGCAGTTCTTC. Translated, it gives CASSLGVPRGHEQFF.

This clonotype has just a few counts. The genes are TRBV5-1 and TRBJ1-1, with 7 bases fitting TRBD1. This CDR3 contains 14 residues. CDR1 is SGHRS and CDR2 is YFSETQ in the germline V gene. Losses at the gene ends were 0 bases for V and 4 bases for J; bases not matched to a gene: 3. The CDR3 loop is CASSLAQGVTEAFF. DNA for the CDR3: TGCGCCAGCAGCTTGGCCCAGGGGGTCACTGAAGCTTTCTTT.